The T cell receptor beta chain described here comes from a study of cytomegalovirus exposure and HLA in healthy donors. General study points: Many donors carried some public TCRs, although rarity characterized most TCR sequences. First-cohort TCR clusters tended to co-occur in the 130 or so validation repertoires, a later analysis found. Researchers counted roughly 160 TCR beta chains as cytomegalovirus-associated. Reports described diagnosis of cytomegalovirus status by the classifier as highly specific and sensitive.

This CDR3 comprises 14 residues. V was clipped by 3 bases and J by 4 bases, with 11 bases between them. The germline gives CDR1 MNHNS, CDR2 SASEGT. Repertoires were generated with immunoSEQ multiplex PCR, while TCRdb's copy carries only in-frame clones and drops some. The sample includes about 130,000 clones, over 85% of them seen just once. This clone was counted ten times or more. Its specificity is not known. This TCR was recovered from a man younger than 40 in good health and CMV-seronegative. The specimen was PBMCs. The chain links TRBV6-1 to TRBJ2-3; TRBD2 might be the D (6 bases). DNA for the CDR3: TGTGCCAGCAGTGAGAATTGGGGGGCAGATACGCAGTATTTT. It specifies CASSENWGADTQYF.